These T cell receptor beta chains were read from a single sample in a study of blood T cell repertoires in COVID-19. TCRdb keeps only in-frame clones here, not all; method: immunoSEQ multiplex PCR. The sample consists of about 480,000 clones, around 88% of them appearing once. Sequencing input: peripheral blood. The source is a woman aged 45-65 years with COVID-19, enrolled during active disease. CDR3s include the opening cysteine and the closing phenylalanine or tryptophan. D genes are given only for firm matches. Clone sizes are given selectively: once, few, many, or a class where the clone is expanded.

>TRBJ2-3|TRBV7-2|NA|NA
CASSPVVAATDTQYF
TGTGCCAGCAGCCCGGTGGTAGCGGCCACAGATACGCAGTATTTT
>TRBJ1-1|TRBV29-1|NA|NA
CSVEIGRNTEAFF
TGCAGCGTTGAAATTGGGCGGAACACTGAAGCTTTCTTT
>TRBJ2-7|TRBV5-1|NA|NA
CASSLGRGTHEQYF
TGCGCCAGCAGCTTGGGAAGGGGTACCCACGAGCAGTACTTC
>TRBJ1-1|TRBV5-1|NA|NA
CASSFVPGTRDTEAFF
TGCGCCAGCAGCTTCGTACCCGGAACGAGGGACACTGAAGCTTTCTTT
>TRBJ1-1|TRBV4-1|few|NA
CASSGRTVITEAFF
TGCGCCAGCAGCGGAAGGACAGTGATCACTGAAGCTTTCTTT
>TRBJ2-5|TRBV21-1|NA|NA
CASSKAEGWETQYF
TGTGCCAGCAGCAAAGCTGAGGGCTGGGAGACCCAGTACTTC
>TRBJ2-1|TRBV11-3|NA|NA
CASSLELYNEQFF
TGTGCCAGCAGCTTAGAACTCTACAATGAGCAGTTCTTC
>TRBJ1-2|TRBV5-8|NA|NA
CASRRSSANYGYTF
TGTGCCAGCAGAAGGAGCTCCGCTAACTATGGCTACACCTTC
>TRBJ2-1|TRBV5-1|NA|NA
CASMGGAVNEQFF
TGCGCCAGCATGGGGGGGGCCGTGAATGAGCAGTTCTTC
>TRBJ1-4|TRBV5-6|NA|TRBD1
CASSFGQGNEKLFF
TGTGCCAGCAGCTTCGGACAGGGGAATGAAAAACTGTTTTTT
>TRBJ1-2|TRBV30|NA|NA
CAWSVGGASGYTF
TGTGCCTGGAGTGTTGGGGGGGCGAGTGGCTACACCTTC
>TRBJ2-2|TRBV27|NA|NA
CASSFVGGNTGELFF
TGTGCCAGCAGTTTTGTGGGGGGAAACACCGGGGAGCTGTTTTTT
>TRBJ2-3|TRBV2|NA|TRBD1
CASGGWDRGVTDTQYF
TGTGCCAGCGGGGGGTGGGACAGGGGCGTCACAGATACGCAGTATTTT
>TRBJ2-1|TRBV18|NA|NA
CASSAGRSRTYNEQFF
TGTGCCAGCTCCGCGGGGCGGAGCCGCACCTACAATGAGCAGTTCTTC
>TRBJ2-7|TRBV7-6|NA|TRBD2
CASSIRGGGDGEQYF
TGTGCCAGCAGCATCCGCGGCGGGGGGGACGGCGAGCAGTACTTC
>TRBJ1-1|TRBV7-9|NA|NA
CASGTGYNTEAFF
TGTGCCAGCGGAACAGGTTACAACACTGAAGCTTTCTTT
>TRBJ1-1|TRBV9|NA|NA
CASSVGGQTNTEAFF
TGTGCCAGCAGCGTAGGAGGACAAACGAACACTGAAGCTTTCTTT
>TRBJ2-7|TRBV11-2|NA|NA
CASSLDRPSSYEQYF
TGTGCCAGCAGCTTAGATCGTCCCAGCTCCTACGAGCAGTACTTC
>TRBJ1-2|TRBV27|NA|NA
CASSSGRYGYTF
TGTGCCAGCAGTTCAGGCCGGTATGGCTACACCTTC
>TRBJ1-1|TRBV19|NA|TRBD1
CASSRQGADTEAFF
TGTGCCAGTAGTAGACAGGGGGCAGACACTGAAGCTTTCTTT
>TRBJ1-2|TRBV3-1/TRBV3-2|NA|NA
CASRREPYFGGYTF
TGTGCCAGCCGGCGGGAGCCCTACTTCGGGGGCTACACCTTC
>TRBJ2-7|TRBV3-1/TRBV3-2|NA|NA
CASSQLREQYF
TGTGCCAGCAGCCAACTACGCGAGCAGTACTTC
>TRBJ2-3|TRBV2|NA|TRBD1
CASSGDSDRPSTDTQYF
TGTGCCAGCAGTGGGGATTCGGACAGGCCGAGCACAGATACGCAGTATTTT
>TRBJ1-6|TRBV15|NA|NA
CATSREGARPLHF
TGTGCCACCAGCAGAGAGGGGGCAAGACCCCTCCACTTT
>TRBJ2-3|TRBV2|NA|NA
CATSRQASTDTQYF
TGTGCCACATCGCGACAGGCTAGCACAGATACGCAGTATTTT
>TRBJ2-1|TRBV6-5|NA|NA
CASSSSSYNEQFF
TGTGCCAGCTCCTCGAGCTCCTACAATGAGCAGTTCTTC
>TRBJ2-7|TRBV27|NA|NA
CASSTRGNEQYF
TGTGCCAGCAGTACCAGGGGCAACGAGCAGTACTTC
>TRBJ2-3|TRBV30|once|NA
CAWEPGDTQYF
TGTGCCTGGGAACCAGGCGATACGCAGTATTTT
>TRBJ2-7|TRBV6-2/TRBV6-3|NA|TRBD1
CASSQPRQGLSYEQYF
TGTGCCAGCAGTCAACCTCGACAGGGTCTATCCTACGAGCAGTACTTC
>TRBJ1-1|TRBV30|once|NA
CAWSHKTEAFF
TGTGCCTGGAGCCACAAGACTGAAGCTTTCTTT
>TRBJ2-3|TRBV30|once|TRBD1
CAWSRTGGDTQYF
TGTGCCTGGTCGCGAACAGGGGGAGATACGCAGTATTTT
>TRBJ2-5|TRBV9|NA|NA
CASSLALSETQYF
TGTGCCAGCAGCCTAGCATTGTCAGAGACCCAGTACTTC
>TRBJ1-2|TRBV2|NA|NA
CASPMGAVNGYTF
TGTGCCAGCCCCATGGGGGCGGTGAATGGCTACACCTTC
>TRBJ2-7|TRBV6-1|NA|TRBD1
CASSDPGTGVPYEQYF
TGTGCCAGCAGTGACCCCGGGACAGGGGTACCCTACGAGCAGTACTTC
>TRBJ2-3|TRBV15|NA|TRBD2
CATSAVLAGGPPDTQYF
TGTGCCACCAGCGCTGTCCTAGCGGGGGGACCTCCGGATACGCAGTATTTT
>TRBJ2-6|TRBV4-1|NA|NA
CASSLDSSGANVLTF
TGCGCCAGCAGCCTAGACAGTTCTGGGGCCAACGTCCTGACTTTC
>TRBJ1-6|TRBV6-5|NA|NA
CATLGAVRALHF
TGTGCCACCCTAGGGGCGGTTCGGGCCCTCCACTTT
>TRBJ2-3|TRBV7-8|few|TRBD2
CASSLRTSGGQGMDTQYF
TGTGCCAGCAGCTTAAGGACTAGCGGGGGCCAGGGTATGGATACGCAGTATTTT
>TRBJ2-3|TRBV6-2/TRBV6-3|NA|NA
CASSYPGGTQYF
TGTGCCAGCAGTTACCCCGGGGGTACGCAGTATTTT
>TRBJ1-1|TRBV9|NA|TRBD1
CASSADGTGGEETFF
TGTGCCAGCAGCGCAGACGGGACAGGGGGCGAGGAGACTTTCTTT
>TRBJ1-3|TRBV3-1/TRBV3-2|NA|NA
CASSPVPGTIYF
TGTGCCAGCAGCCCGGTTCCCGGCACCATATATTTT
>TRBJ1-2|TRBV19|NA|TRBD1
CASTRQGAPYGYTF
TGTGCCAGTACAAGACAGGGGGCCCCCTATGGCTACACCTTC
>TRBJ2-3|TRBV9|NA|NA
CASSVGSLLEGGTQYF
TGTGCCAGCAGCGTAGGTAGTCTCCTTGAAGGGGGTACGCAGTATTTT
>TRBJ1-4|TRBV11-2|NA|NA
CASSPGTHEKLFF
TGTGCCAGCAGCCCTGGGACACACGAAAAACTGTTTTTT
>TRBJ1-5|TRBV19|NA|NA
CASSMRVDSNQPQHF
TGTGCCAGTAGTATGAGGGTCGACAGCAATCAGCCCCAGCATTTT
>TRBJ2-7|TRBV19|NA|NA
CASSITGGGYEQYF
TGTGCCAGTAGTATCACAGGGGGGGGCTACGAGCAGTACTTC
>TRBJ1-1|TRBV13|NA|NA
CASSLPNRALEAFF
TGTGCCAGCAGCTTACCAAACAGGGCCCTTGAAGCTTTCTTT
>TRBJ1-5|TRBV2|few|TRBD1
CASSRQGAQQPQHF
TGTGCCAGCAGTCGACAGGGGGCACAGCAGCCCCAGCATTTT
>TRBJ1-4|TRBV5-6|NA|NA
CASSSGRGGGKLFF
TGTGCCAGCAGCAGCGGGAGGGGTGGTGGAAAACTGTTTTTT
>TRBJ2-1|TRBV7-2|NA|TRBD2
CASSLTSGGSYNEQFF
TGTGCCAGCAGCTTAACTAGCGGGGGCTCCTACAATGAGCAGTTCTTC
>TRBJ2-7|TRBV7-8|once|TRBD1
CASSGWTGGGYEQYF
TGTGCCAGCAGCGGTTGGACAGGGGGCGGCTACGAGCAGTACTTC
>TRBJ1-2|TRBV5-4|once|TRBD1
CASSSSRQGGGYTF
TGTGCCAGCAGCTCCTCCCGACAGGGTGGCGGCTACACCTTC
>TRBJ2-7|TRBV10-2|NA|NA
CAVGGGGYGEQYF
TGCGCCGTCGGGGGAGGGGGATATGGCGAGCAGTACTTC
>TRBJ1-2|TRBV6-6|NA|NA
CASTNRNYGYTF
TGTGCCAGCACTAACCGTAACTATGGCTACACCTTC
>TRBJ2-1|TRBV19|NA|NA
CASSIRGGYNEQFF
TGTGCCAGTAGTATAAGGGGAGGATACAATGAGCAGTTCTTC
>TRBJ1-1|TRBV5-1|NA|NA
CASSQTGNTEAFF
TGCGCCAGCAGCCAGACAGGGAACACTGAAGCTTTCTTT
>TRBJ1-1|TRBV11-2|once|NA
CASSFSGYAFF
TGTGCCAGCAGCTTTTCAGGGTACGCTTTCTTT